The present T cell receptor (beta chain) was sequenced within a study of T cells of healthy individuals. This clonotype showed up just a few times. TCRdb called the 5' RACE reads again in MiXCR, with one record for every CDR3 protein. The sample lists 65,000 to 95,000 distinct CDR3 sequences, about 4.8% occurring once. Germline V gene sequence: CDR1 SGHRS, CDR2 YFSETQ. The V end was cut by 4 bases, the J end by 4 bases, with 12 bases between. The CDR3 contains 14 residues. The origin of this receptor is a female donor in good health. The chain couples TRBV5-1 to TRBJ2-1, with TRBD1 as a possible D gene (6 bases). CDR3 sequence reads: CASSQGSRYNEQFF. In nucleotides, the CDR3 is TGCGCCAGCAGCCAGGGGAGTCGGTACAATGAGCAGTTCTTC.